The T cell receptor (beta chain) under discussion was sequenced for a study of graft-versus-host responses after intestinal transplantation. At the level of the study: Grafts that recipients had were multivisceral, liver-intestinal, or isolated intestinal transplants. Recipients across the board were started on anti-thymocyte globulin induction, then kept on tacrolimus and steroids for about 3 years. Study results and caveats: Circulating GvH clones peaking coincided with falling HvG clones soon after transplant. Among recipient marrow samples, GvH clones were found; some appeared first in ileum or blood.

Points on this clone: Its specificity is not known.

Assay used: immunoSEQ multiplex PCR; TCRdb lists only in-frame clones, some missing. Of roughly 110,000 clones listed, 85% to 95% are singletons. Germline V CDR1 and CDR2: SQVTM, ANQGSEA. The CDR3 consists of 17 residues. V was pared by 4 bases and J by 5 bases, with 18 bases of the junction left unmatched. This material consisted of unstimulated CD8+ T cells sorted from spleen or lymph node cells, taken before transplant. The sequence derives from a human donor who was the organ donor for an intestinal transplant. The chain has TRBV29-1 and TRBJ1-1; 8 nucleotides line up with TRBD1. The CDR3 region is CSVVPPLYRGVGTEAFF. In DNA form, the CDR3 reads TGCAGCGTTGTCCCTCCCCTTTACAGGGGGGTGGGTACTGAAGCTTTCTTT. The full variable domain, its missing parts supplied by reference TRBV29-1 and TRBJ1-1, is SAVISQKPSRDICQRGTSLTIQCQVDSQVTMMFWYRQQPGQSLTLIATANQGSEATYESGFVIDKFPISRPNLTFSTLTVSNMSPEDSSIYLCSVVPPLYRGVGTEAFFGQGTRLTVV.